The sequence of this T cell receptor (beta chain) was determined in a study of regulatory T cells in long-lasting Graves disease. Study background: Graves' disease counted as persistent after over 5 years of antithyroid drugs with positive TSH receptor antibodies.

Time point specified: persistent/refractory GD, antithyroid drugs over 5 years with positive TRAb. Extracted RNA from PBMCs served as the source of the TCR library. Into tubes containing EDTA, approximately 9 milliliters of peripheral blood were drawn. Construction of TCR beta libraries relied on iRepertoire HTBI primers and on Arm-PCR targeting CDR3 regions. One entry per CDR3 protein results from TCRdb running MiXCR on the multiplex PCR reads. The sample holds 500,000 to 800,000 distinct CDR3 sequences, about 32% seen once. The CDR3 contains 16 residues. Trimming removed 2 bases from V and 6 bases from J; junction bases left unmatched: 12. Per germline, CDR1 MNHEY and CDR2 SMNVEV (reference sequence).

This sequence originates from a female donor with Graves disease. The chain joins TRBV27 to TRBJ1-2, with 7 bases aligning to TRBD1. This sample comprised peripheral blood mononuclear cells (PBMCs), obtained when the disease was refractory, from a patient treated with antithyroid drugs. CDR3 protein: CASSLRGQGEGDGYTF. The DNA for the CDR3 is TGTGCCAGCAGTTTAAGGGGCCAGGGGGAAGGAGATGGCTACACCTTC.